This entry features one TCR beta chain sequence. The length of the CDR3 is 18 residues. Trimming removed 3 bases from V and 3 bases from J; junction bases left unmatched: 15. Germline V gene data show CDR1 as DFQATT and CDR2 as SNEGSKA (reference sequence). The record originates from a study of T cells in Graves' hyperthyroidism and ophthalmopathy. The patients, who ranged from 18 to 65 in age, presented with newly diagnosed hyperthyroidism lasting under 2 months. Amplified TCR beta CDR3 regions came from RNA transcripts. Primed by the HTBI set, a first-round RT-PCR was run on the TCR CDR3. TCRdb recomputed calls from the multiplex PCR reads with MiXCR, one row per CDR3 protein. The sample yields about 560,000 distinct CDR3 sequences, around 17% seen once.

The sequence derives from a young woman with Graves' hyperthyroidism. Material for sequencing was blood. The chain recombines TRBV20-1 with TRBJ2-7, with TRBD1 matching 12 bases. Here the CDR3 DNA reads TGCAGTGCTAGCGGGACAGGGGGCTGGTTTGTCCAGGGCTACGAGCAGTACTTC. Translating gives CSASGTGGWFVQGYEQYF.